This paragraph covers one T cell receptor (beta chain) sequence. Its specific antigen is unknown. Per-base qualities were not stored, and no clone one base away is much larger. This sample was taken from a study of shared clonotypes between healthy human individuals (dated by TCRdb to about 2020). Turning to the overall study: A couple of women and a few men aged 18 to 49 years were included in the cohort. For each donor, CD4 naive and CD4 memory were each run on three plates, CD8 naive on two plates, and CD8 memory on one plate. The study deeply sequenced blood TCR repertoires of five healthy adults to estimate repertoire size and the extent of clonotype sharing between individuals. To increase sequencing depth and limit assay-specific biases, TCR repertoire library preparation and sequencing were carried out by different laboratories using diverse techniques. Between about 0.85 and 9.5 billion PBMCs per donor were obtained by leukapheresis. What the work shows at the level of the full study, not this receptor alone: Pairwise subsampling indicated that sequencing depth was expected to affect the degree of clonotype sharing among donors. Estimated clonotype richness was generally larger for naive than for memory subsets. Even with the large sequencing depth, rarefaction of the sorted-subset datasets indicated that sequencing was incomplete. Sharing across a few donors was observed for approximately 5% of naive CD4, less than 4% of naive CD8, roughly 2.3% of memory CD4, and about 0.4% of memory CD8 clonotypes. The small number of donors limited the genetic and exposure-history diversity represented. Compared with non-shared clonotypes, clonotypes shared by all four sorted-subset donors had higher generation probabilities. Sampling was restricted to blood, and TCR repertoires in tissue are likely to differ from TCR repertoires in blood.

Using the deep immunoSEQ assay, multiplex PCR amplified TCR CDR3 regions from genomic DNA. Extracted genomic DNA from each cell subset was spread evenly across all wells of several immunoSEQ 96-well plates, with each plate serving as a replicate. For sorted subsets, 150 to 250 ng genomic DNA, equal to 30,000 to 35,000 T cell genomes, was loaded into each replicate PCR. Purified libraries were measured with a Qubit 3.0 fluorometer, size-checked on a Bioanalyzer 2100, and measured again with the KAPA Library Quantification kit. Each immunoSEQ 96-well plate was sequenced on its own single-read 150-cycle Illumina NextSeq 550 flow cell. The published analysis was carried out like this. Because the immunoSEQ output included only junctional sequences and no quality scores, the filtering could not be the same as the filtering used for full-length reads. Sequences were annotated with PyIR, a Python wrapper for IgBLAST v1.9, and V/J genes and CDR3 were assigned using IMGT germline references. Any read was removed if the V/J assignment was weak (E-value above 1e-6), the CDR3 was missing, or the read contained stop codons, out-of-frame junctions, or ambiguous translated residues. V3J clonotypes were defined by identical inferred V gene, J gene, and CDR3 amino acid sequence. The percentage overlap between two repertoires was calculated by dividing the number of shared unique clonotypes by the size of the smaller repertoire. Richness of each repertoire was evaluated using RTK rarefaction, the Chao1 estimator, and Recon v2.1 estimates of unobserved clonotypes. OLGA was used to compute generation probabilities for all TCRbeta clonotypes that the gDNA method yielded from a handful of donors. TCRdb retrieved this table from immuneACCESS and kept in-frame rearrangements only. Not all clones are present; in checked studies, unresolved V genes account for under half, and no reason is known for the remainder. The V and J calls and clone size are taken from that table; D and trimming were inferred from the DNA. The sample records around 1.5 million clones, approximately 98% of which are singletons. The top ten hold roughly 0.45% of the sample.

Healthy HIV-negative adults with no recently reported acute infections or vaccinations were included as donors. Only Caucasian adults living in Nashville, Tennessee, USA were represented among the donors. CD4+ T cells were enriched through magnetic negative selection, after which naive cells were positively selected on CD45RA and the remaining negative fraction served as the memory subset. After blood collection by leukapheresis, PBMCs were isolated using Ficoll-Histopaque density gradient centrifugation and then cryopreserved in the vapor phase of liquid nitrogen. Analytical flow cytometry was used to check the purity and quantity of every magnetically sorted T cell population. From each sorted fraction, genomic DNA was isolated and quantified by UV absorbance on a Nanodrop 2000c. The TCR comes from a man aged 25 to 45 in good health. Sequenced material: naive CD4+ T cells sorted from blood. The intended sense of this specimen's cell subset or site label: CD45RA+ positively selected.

The bases read TGTGCCAGCAGCGTAGACGGCAGGGGGAGGTCCTACGAGCAGTACTTC. It codes for CASSVDGRGRSYEQYF. The sequence joins TRBV9 to TRBJ2-7; TRBD1 is a possible D gene, resting on 7 matching bases. The germline V gene supplies CDR1 SGDLS and CDR2 YYNGEE. The CDR3 measures 16 amino acids from cysteine to phenylalanine. Kept here is only the CDR3 DNA, which spans 48 bases and is read in frame from base 1. V loses 0 bases, J loses 1 base, and the germline ends lie 14 bases apart.